Reported below is one T cell receptor beta chain. Its target is not known. The data belong to a study of T cells after yellow fever vaccination. Overall study findings and caveats: CD4 and CD8 compartments shared a small share of clonotypes. Weaker, the secondary response peaked sooner, at day 5 versus 15. Abundant clonotypes from the bulk population could contaminate FACS-sorted repertoires.

It was through 5'RACE template switching that TCR cDNA was made, with a universal primer site and UMIs added. Each CDR3 protein gets one entry after TCRdb re-called the 5' RACE reads with MiXCR. This table has some 350,000 distinct CDR3 sequences, 3% to 4.5% appearing once. Losses at the gene ends were 3 bases for V and 0 bases for J; bases not matched to a gene: 4. The CDR3 sequence is 15 residues long. Germline V gives CDR1 SGDLS, CDR2 YYNGEE. The receptor was derived from a man between 18 and 29 years old who received the YFV17D yellow fever vaccine. The chain has TRBV9 and TRBJ1-2; TRBD1 aligns across 8 bases. Material: PBMCs, obtained 5 days after the yellow fever booster vaccination. The CDR3 coding sequence is TGTGCCAGCAGCGACCGGGACAGGACTAACTATGGCTACACCTTC. It is translated as CASSDRDRTNYGYTF.